The rows below give T cell receptor beta chains drawn from one sample of a study of OX40 agonist ivuxolimab in advanced cancers. Assay used: immunoSEQ multiplex PCR; TCRdb lists only in-frame clones, some missing. The repertoire holds approximately 17,000 clones, around 80% seen once, with over 2% in the top ten. The source material was CD4+ or CD8+ T cells sorted from blood, sampled in a trial of the OX40 agonist ivuxolimab. These receptors were collected from an adult with an advanced solid tumor such as melanoma, head and neck, liver or kidney cancer. Each CDR3 is given with its conserved first and last residue. The order of the fields is J gene, D gene, clone size, V gene, CDR3 length, CDR3 protein, CDR3 DNA. A D gene is named only where the DNA matches it firmly. Size is stated for part of the rows, as once, few or many counts, or as a class when the clone is expanded.

>TRBJ2-3|TRBD2|NA|TRBV19|14
CASSLAGNTDTQYF
TGTGCCAGTAGTCTAGCGGGGAACACAGATACGCAGTATTTT
>TRBJ1-2|NA|NA|TRBV5-1|18
CASSREGRVSPPNYGYTF
TGCGCCAGCAGCCGAGAGGGTAGGGTGTCACCCCCTAACTATGGCTACACCTTC
>TRBJ2-4|NA|NA|TRBV5-6|14
CASTTIGAKNIQYF
TGTGCCAGCACCACGATAGGGGCCAAAAACATTCAGTACTTC
>TRBJ1-5|NA|NA|TRBV15|18
CATSRAKPQGTTLWPQHF
TGTGCCACCAGCAGAGCCAAACCGCAGGGAACCACTCTTTGGCCCCAGCATTTT
>TRBJ1-2|NA|NA|TRBV28|12
CASRATGFGYTF
TGTGCCAGCAGAGCGACAGGTTTTGGCTACACCTTC
>TRBJ2-1|NA|NA|TRBV6-6|11
CASSSAGEQFF
TGTGCCAGCAGTTCTGCGGGTGAGCAGTTCTTC
>TRBJ2-2|NA|NA|TRBV7-3|13
CASSQNFGEELFF
TGTGCCAGCAGCCAGAATTTCGGGGAGGAGCTGTTTTTT
>TRBJ2-1|NA|NA|TRBV7-9|15
CASNSPGLNYNEQFF
TGTGCCAGCAACTCTCCCGGACTGAACTACAATGAGCAGTTCTTC
>TRBJ2-7|TRBD2|NA|TRBV7-8|15
CASSPGTSATYEQYF
TGTGCCAGCAGCCCCGGGACTAGCGCCACCTACGAGCAGTACTTC
>TRBJ2-7|NA|NA|TRBV28|13
CATYKWGRSGQYF
TGTGCCACCTATAAGTGGGGACGGTCCGGGCAGTACTTC
>TRBJ2-5|TRBD2|NA|TRBV19|15
CASSPDEREGETQYF
TGTGCCAGTAGCCCAGACGAGCGGGAGGGGGAGACCCAGTACTTC
>TRBJ2-5|TRBD1|few|TRBV19|14
CASSATGGEETQYF
TGTGCCAGTAGTGCGACAGGGGGCGAAGAGACCCAGTACTTC
>TRBJ2-3|NA|NA|TRBV5-4|14
CASSLRLATDTQYF
TGTGCCAGCAGCTTGAGGCTAGCGACAGATACGCAGTATTTT
>TRBJ1-1|TRBD1|NA|TRBV28|16
CASSLPQGAGNTEAFF
TGTGCCAGCAGTTTGCCACAGGGGGCAGGTAACACTGAAGCTTTCTTT
>TRBJ1-6|TRBD1|NA|TRBV27|14
CASSSRDRNSPLHF
TGTGCCAGCAGTTCCCGGGACAGGAATTCACCCCTCCACTTT
>TRBJ1-2|NA|NA|TRBV7-9|14
CASSVHRSNYGYTF
TGTGCCAGCAGCGTACATCGTTCTAACTATGGCTACACCTTC
>TRBJ2-2|NA|once|TRBV6-6|16
CASSYSGSSNTGELFF
TGTGCCAGCAGTTACTCGGGGTCAAGTAACACCGGGGAGCTGTTTTTT
>TRBJ2-7|NA|NA|TRBV7-6|13
CASSKDTSYEQYF
TGTGCCAGCAGCAAGGACACATCCTACGAGCAGTACTTC
>TRBJ1-1|NA|NA|TRBV28|14
CASTRKIEASEAFF
TGTGCCAGCACCCGAAAGATAGAGGCCTCTGAAGCTTTCTTT
>TRBJ2-5|NA|NA|TRBV5-1|13
CASSWSGEETQYF
TGCGCCAGCAGCTGGTCCGGGGAAGAGACCCAGTACTTC
>TRBJ2-7|TRBD2|NA|TRBV27|13
CASSLGLAFEQYF
TGTGCCAGCAGTCTCGGACTAGCTTTCGAGCAGTACTTC
>TRBJ2-3|NA|NA|TRBV28|14
CASSLWTNTDTQYF
TGTGCCAGCAGTTTATGGACTAACACAGATACGCAGTATTTT
>TRBJ2-1|TRBD1|NA|TRBV7-2|15
CASSSGTGAYNEQFF
TGTGCCAGCAGCTCTGGGACAGGGGCCTACAATGAGCAGTTCTTC
>TRBJ2-5|NA|NA|TRBV6-6|11
CASSQEQTQYF
TGTGCCAGCAGCCAGGAACAGACCCAGTACTTC
>TRBJ1-2|NA|NA|TRBV10-3|13
CAISEPSRDGYTF
TGTGCCATCAGTGAGCCTAGTCGTGATGGCTACACCTTC
>TRBJ2-7|NA|few|TRBV7-2|15
CASSLGLRSSYEQYF
TGTGCCAGCAGCTTAGGGCTAAGAAGCTCCTACGAGCAGTACTTC
>TRBJ1-6|NA|NA|TRBV27|17
CASSRDFQGYANSPLHF
TGTGCCAGCAGCCGAGATTTTCAGGGGTACGCTAATTCACCCCTCCACTTT
>TRBJ2-6|NA|NA|TRBV19|18
CASSRPGRGNSGANVLTF
TGTGCCAGTAGTCGACCGGGCCGGGGGAACTCTGGGGCCAACGTCCTGACTTTC
>TRBJ1-1|TRBD1|NA|TRBV18|13
CASSRDRGTEAFF
TGTGCCAGCTCTCGGGACAGGGGCACTGAAGCTTTCTTT
>TRBJ2-5|NA|NA|TRBV4-1|17
CASSQGREGAHQETQYF
TGCGCCAGCAGCCAAGGGCGGGAAGGTGCCCACCAAGAGACCCAGTACTTC
>TRBJ2-1|TRBD1|NA|TRBV4-3|15
CASSLGTGPYNEQFF
TGCGCCAGCAGCCTCGGGACAGGACCCTACAATGAGCAGTTCTTC
>TRBJ1-2|NA|NA|TRBV6-1|12
CASSGQGYGYTF
TGTGCCAGCAGTGGGCAGGGCTATGGCTACACCTTC
>TRBJ2-3|TRBD2|NA|TRBV11-3|13
CASSYRGADTQYF
TGTGCCAGCAGCTATCGGGGGGCAGATACGCAGTATTTT
>TRBJ1-4|TRBD1|NA|TRBV5-5|15
CASSWTRTGGEKLFF
TGTGCCAGCAGCTGGACCCGAACAGGGGGGGAAAAACTGTTTTTT
>TRBJ1-5|TRBD1|NA|TRBV5-1|15
CASSLGDRVDQPQHF
TGCGCCAGCAGCTTGGGGGACAGGGTGGATCAGCCCCAGCATTTT
>TRBJ2-2|NA|NA|TRBV6-6|15
CASSYSKGGTGELFF
TGTGCCAGCAGTTACTCGAAGGGGGGGACCGGGGAGCTGTTTTTT
>TRBJ2-1|NA|NA|TRBV28|12
CASSLLSGEQFF
TGTGCCAGCAGTTTATTGTCGGGGGAGCAGTTCTTC
>TRBJ2-2|TRBD1|once|TRBV7-3|17
CASSPNRDRANTGELFF
TGTGCCAGCAGCCCCAACCGGGACAGGGCGAACACCGGGGAGCTGTTTTTT
>TRBJ2-3|NA|NA|TRBV11-2|14
CASSSPTNGGTQYF
TGTGCCAGCAGCTCACCGACTAATGGGGGTACGCAGTATTTT
>TRBJ2-5|NA|NA|TRBV5-8|14
CASSVDAYQETQYF
TGTGCCAGCAGTGTAGACGCCTACCAAGAGACCCAGTACTTC
>TRBJ2-5|NA|NA|TRBV11-1|13
CASRLAHQETQYF
TGTGCCAGCAGGTTAGCGCACCAAGAGACCCAGTACTTC
>TRBJ2-1|NA|NA|TRBV7-2|12
CASSLVRNEQFF
TGTGCCAGCAGCTTAGTACGGAATGAGCAGTTCTTC
>TRBJ2-7|NA|NA|TRBV27|15
CASSSSSTYTYEQYF
TGTGCCAGCAGTTCCTCGTCCACATATACCTACGAGCAGTACTTC
>TRBJ1-4|NA|few|TRBV5-1|14
CASSRTGTNEKLFF
TGCGCCAGCAGCCGAACAGGGACTAATGAAAAACTGTTTTTT
>TRBJ1-4|NA|NA|TRBV19|15
CASRSGGSTNEKLFF
TGTGCCAGTAGATCCGGAGGGTCAACTAATGAAAAACTGTTTTTT
>TRBJ1-1|NA|NA|TRBV6-5|14
CASRQNTENTEAFF
TGTGCCAGCAGGCAAAACACAGAGAACACTGAAGCTTTCTTT
>TRBJ1-4|NA|NA|TRBV5-4|13
CASSRDLWEKLFF
TGTGCCAGCAGCCGGGACTTGTGGGAAAAACTGTTTTTT
>TRBJ1-5|TRBD1|NA|TRBV19|19
CASSIGDREDGYSNQPQHF
TGTGCCAGTAGTATAGGGGACAGGGAAGACGGCTATAGCAATCAGCCCCAGCATTTT
>TRBJ2-1|NA|few|TRBV19|16
CASSTEGGRTYNEQFF
TGTGCCAGTAGTACCGAGGGGGGCCGCACCTACAATGAGCAGTTCTTC
>TRBJ2-3|NA|NA|TRBV18|14
CASSPTGRTDTQYF
TGTGCCAGCTCACCGACAGGGAGGACAGATACGCAGTATTTT
>TRBJ1-1|NA|once|TRBV7-2|15
CASSLAGTPNTEAFF
TGTGCCAGCAGCTTAGCGGGGACTCCGAACACTGAAGCTTTCTTT
>TRBJ2-7|TRBD1|NA|TRBV10-2|15
CASSEPDRDSYEQYF
TGCGCCAGCAGTGAGCCGGACAGGGACTCCTACGAGCAGTACTTC
>TRBJ1-6|NA|once|TRBV19|12
CASSMNNSPLHF
TGTGCCAGTAGTATGAATAATTCACCCCTCCACTTT
>TRBJ2-2|NA|few|TRBV4-1|14
CASSLQGDDGELFF
TGCGCCAGCAGCCTACAGGGTGATGACGGGGAGCTGTTTTTT
>TRBJ2-4|NA|NA|TRBV4-3|16
CASSQRTTDSKNIQYF
TGCGCCAGCAGCCAGAGAACCACGGACAGTAAAAACATTCAGTACTTC
>TRBJ2-6|NA|NA|TRBV7-9|18
CASMRWAGLSSGANVLTF
TGTGCCAGCATGAGGTGGGCAGGCCTTAGCTCTGGGGCCAACGTCCTGACTTTC
>TRBJ1-6|TRBD1|few|TRBV7-8|18
CASSFPGQGRRTGSPLHF
TGTGCCAGCAGCTTCCCGGGACAGGGTAGACGCACGGGATCACCCCTCCACTTT